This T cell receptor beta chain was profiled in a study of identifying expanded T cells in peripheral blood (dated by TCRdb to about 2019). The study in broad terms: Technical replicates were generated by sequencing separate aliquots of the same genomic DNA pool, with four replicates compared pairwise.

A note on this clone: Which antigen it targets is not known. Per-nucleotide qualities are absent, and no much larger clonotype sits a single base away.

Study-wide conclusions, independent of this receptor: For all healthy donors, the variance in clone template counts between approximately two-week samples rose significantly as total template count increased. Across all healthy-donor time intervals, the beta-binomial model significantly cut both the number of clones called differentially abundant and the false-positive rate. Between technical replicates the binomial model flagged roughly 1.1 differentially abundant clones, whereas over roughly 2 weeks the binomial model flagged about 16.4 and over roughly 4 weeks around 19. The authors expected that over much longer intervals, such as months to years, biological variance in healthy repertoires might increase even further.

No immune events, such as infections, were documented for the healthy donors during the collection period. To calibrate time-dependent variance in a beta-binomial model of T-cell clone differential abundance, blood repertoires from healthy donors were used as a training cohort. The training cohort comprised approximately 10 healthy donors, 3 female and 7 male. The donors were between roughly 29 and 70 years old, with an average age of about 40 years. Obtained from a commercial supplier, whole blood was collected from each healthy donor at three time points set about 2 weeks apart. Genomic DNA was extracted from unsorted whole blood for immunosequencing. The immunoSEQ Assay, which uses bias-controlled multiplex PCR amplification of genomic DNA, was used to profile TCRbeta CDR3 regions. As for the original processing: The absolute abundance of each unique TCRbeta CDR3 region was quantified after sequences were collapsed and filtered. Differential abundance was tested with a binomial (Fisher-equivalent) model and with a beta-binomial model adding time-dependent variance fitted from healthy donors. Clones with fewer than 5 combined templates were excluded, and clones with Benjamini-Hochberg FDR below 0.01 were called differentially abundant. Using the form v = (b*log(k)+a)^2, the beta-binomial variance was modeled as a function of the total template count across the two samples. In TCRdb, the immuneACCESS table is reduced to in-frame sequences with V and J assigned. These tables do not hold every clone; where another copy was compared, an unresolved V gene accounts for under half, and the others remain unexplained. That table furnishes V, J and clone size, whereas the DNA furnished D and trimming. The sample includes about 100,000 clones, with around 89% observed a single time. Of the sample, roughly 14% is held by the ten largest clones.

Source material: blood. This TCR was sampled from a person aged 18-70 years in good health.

The sequenced DNA: TGTGCCACCTCTAGCGACTTTAACACCGGGGAGCTGTTTTTT. This is translated as CATSSDFNTGELFF. The rearranged chain carries TRBV19 and TRBJ2-2, with TRBD2 tentatively as D gene (6 bases match). The CDR3 goes from the cysteine to the phenylalanine over 14 residues. Just CDR3 DNA is preserved here, 42 bases in frame from base 1. V and J lose 10 bases and 2 bases, and a span of 14 bases separates them. CDR1 and CDR2, looked up from the germline V gene (reference sequence), are LNHDA and SQIVND.